The 23 T cell receptor beta chains below come from one sample, sequenced in a study of blood T cell repertoires in COVID-19. The protocol was immunoSEQ multiplex PCR, while the TCRdb copy is restricted to in-frame clones and leaves out a portion. The sample contains approximately 150,000 clones, around 87% of which appear only once. Sequencing was performed on peripheral blood. The receptors stem from a woman aged 55-69 years with active COVID-19.

This clone was picked up a small number of times. V and J are TRBV7-6 and TRBJ2-5, with 9 nucleotides matching TRBD2. The CDR3 runs to 16 residues. Germline values: CDR1 SGHVS, CDR2 FNYEAQ. With V trimmed by 5 bases and J by 0 bases, 7 bases remained unmatched. This chain's CDR3 is CASSPQPSGNQETQYF. CDR3 DNA sequence: TGTGCCAGCAGCCCACAACCTAGCGGGAACCAAGAGACCCAGTACTTC.

This sequence joins TRBV29-1 and TRBJ2-7, with 7 bases aligning to TRBD2. Germline lookup yields CDR1 SQVTM and CDR2 ANQGSEA. CDR3 length equals 13 residues. J gave up 4 bases and V 4 bases, and 7 bases lay outside the gene matches. CDR3 nucleotide sequence: TGCAGCGTTGCGGGCGGGAGAGGTTACGAGCAGTACTTC. It is translated as CSVAGGRGYEQYF.

This chain links TRBV28 with TRBJ1-5; weak D call: TRBD1 (6 bases). V lost 6 bases and J lost 0, with 15 bases in between. This CDR3 is built from 16 residues. CDR1 and CDR2 from the germline V gene are MDHEN and SYDVKM. This CDR3 reads CASSLWQGNSNQPQHF. DNA of the CDR3: TGTGCCAGCAGCCTCTGGCAGGGGAATAGCAATCAGCCCCAGCATTTT. The full variable domain, rest sourced from reference TRBV28 and TRBJ1-5, is DVKVTQSSRYLVKRTGEKVFLECVQDMDHENMFWYRQDPGLGLRLIYFSYDVKMKEKGDIPEGYSVSREKKERFSLILESASTNQTSMYLCASSLWQGNSNQPQHFGDGTRLSIL.

The chain has TRBV10-1 and TRBJ2-7; TRBD2 matches 8 bases. Germline CDR1 WNHNN, CDR2 SYGVQD (reference sequence). This CDR3 is 13 amino acids long. Unmatched junction bases numbered 1, after V lost 2 bases and J lost 4 bases. The CDR3 DNA is TGCGCCAGCAGTGAGAGCGGGGGATACGAGCAGTACTTC. Its protein product is CASSESGGYEQYF.

The chain recombines TRBV5-1 with TRBJ1-1, with a weak D call TRBD1 (6 bases). V lost 4 bases, J lost 7 bases, and 17 bases lay in between. The germline V gene has CDR1 SGHRS and CDR2 YFSETQ. There are 14 residues in the CDR3. The CDR3 loop is CASSTTGQTIEAFF. The DNA for the CDR3 is TGCGCCAGCAGCACTACCGGACAGACCATTGAAGCTTTCTTT.

The rearrangement uses TRBV11-2 and TRBJ1-2; D remains unclear. The CDR3 extends over 11 amino acids. V was cut by 1 base and J by 7 bases, with 4 bases left in between. The germline V gene encodes CDR1 SGHAT and CDR2 FQNNGV. This CDR3 reads CASSLAGGYTF. CDR3 sequence (DNA): TGTGCCAGCAGCTTAGCCGGTGGCTACACCTTC. The full variable domain, completed using reference TRBV11-2 and TRBJ1-2, is EAGVAQSPRYKIIEKRQSVAFWCNPISGHATLYWYQQILGQGPKLLIQFQNNGVVDDSQLPKDRFSAERLKGVDSTLKIQPAKLEDSAVYLCASSLAGGYTFGSGTRLTVV.

This clone is a singleton in its sample. This chain connects TRBV19 to TRBJ2-5; 7 positions agree with TRBD1. The length of the CDR3 is 12 residues. V gave up 4 bases and J gave up 5 bases; unmatched junction bases: 1. The germline V gene encodes CDR1 LNHDA and CDR2 SQIVND (reference sequence). The CDR3 is CASSKQGETQYF. DNA of the CDR3: TGTGCCAGTAGTAAACAGGGGGAGACCCAGTACTTC. Using reference TRBV19 and TRBJ2-5 for the parts outside the CDR3, the full variable domain is DGGITQSPKYLFRKEGQNVTLSCEQNLNHDAMYWYRQDPGQGLRLIYYSQIVNDFQKGDIAEGYSVSREKKESFPLTVTSAQKNPTAFYLCASSKQGETQYFGPGTRLLVL.

This clone has only one observation. The chain uses TRBV5-4 and TRBJ2-5; weak D call: TRBD1 (5 bases). V gave up 2 bases and J gave up 9 bases, with 17 bases separating them. This CDR3 has 14 residues. Looked up from germline, CDR1 is SGHNT and CDR2 is YYREEE (reference sequence). This chain's CDR3 is CASSFWQGDRAQYF. CDR3 sequence (DNA): TGTGCCAGCAGCTTTTGGCAGGGTGATCGGGCCCAGTACTTC.

The chain uses TRBV5-4 and TRBJ2-3; TRBD2 might be the D (6 bases). The germline gives CDR1 SGHNT, CDR2 YYREEE (reference sequence). CDR3 length: 12 amino acids. V was pared by 3 bases and J by 9 bases, with 11 bases between. The CDR3 sequence is CASSSPRGTQYF. The CDR3 DNA follows: TGTGCCAGCAGCTCCCCTCGGGGGACGCAGTATTTT. Supplemented by reference TRBV5-4 and TRBJ2-3, the full variable domain reads ETGVTQSPTHLIKTRGQQVTLRCSSQSGHNTVSWYQQALGQGPQFIFQYYREEENGRGNFPPRFSGLQFPNYSSELNVNALELDDSALYLCASSSPRGTQYFGPGTRLTVL.

In its sample, this clone was seen once. The chain is built from TRBV6-2 or TRBV6-3 and TRBJ2-7, with 9 nucleotides matching TRBD2. Germline V gene data show CDR1 as MNHEY and CDR2 as SVGEGT. V lost 2 bases, J lost 1 base, and 3 bases stayed unmatched. This CDR3 is built from 15 residues. CDR3 sequence reads: CASSYGSGRSYEQYF. The CDR3 DNA follows: TGTGCCAGCAGTTACGGTAGCGGGAGATCCTACGAGCAGTACTTC.

This chain uses TRBV6-4 with TRBJ2-1; the match to TRBD2 covers 7 bases. Losses at the gene ends were 6 bases for V and 0 bases for J; bases not matched to a gene: 5. The CDR3 is made up of 15 amino acids. Germline V gives CDR1 MRHNA, CDR2 SNTAGT. CDR3 sequence (DNA): TGTGCCAGCAGAGCCACTAGCGCCTCCTACAATGAGCAGTTCTTC. Amino acids: CASRATSASYNEQFF.

The chain employs TRBV10-3 and TRBJ1-5; 8 nucleotides align to TRBD1. The germline CDR1 and CDR2 sequences are ENHRY and SYGVKD. The CDR3 sequence is 14 residues long. After removal of 4 bases from V and 6 bases from J, the junction contained 5 bases not matched to a gene. For the CDR3, the DNA is TGTGCCATCAGTGCAGGGGGCGGGGGTCAGCCCCAGCATTTT. It encodes CAISAGGGGQPQHF.

The rearrangement joins TRBV28 to TRBJ2-5; 8 bases are shared with TRBD2. J was trimmed by 5 bases and V by 8 bases; bases with no gene match: 7. The length of the CDR3 is 13 residues. Germline CDR1 and CDR2: MDHEN and SYDVKM. CDR3 region: CASQRPGGETQYF. The CDR3, as DNA: TGTGCCAGCCAAAGACCGGGAGGGGAGACCCAGTACTTC. The whole variable domain, filled in from reference TRBV28 and TRBJ2-5, reads DVKVTQSSRYLVKRTGEKVFLECVQDMDHENMFWYRQDPGLGLRLIYFSYDVKMKEKGDIPEGYSVSREKKERFSLILESASTNQTSMYLCASQRPGGETQYFGPGTRLLVL.

This rearrangement joins TRBV10-2 to TRBJ2-7; 10 bases map to TRBD1. After removal of 8 bases from V and 3 bases from J, the junction contained 16 bases not matched to a gene. Germline V gives CDR1 WSHSY, CDR2 SAAADI. The CDR3 has 17 amino acids. The CDR3 DNA sequence: TGCGCCAGCCATCCCGGGACAGGGGAGCGAGGGAACTACGAGCAGTACTTC. Translating it yields CASHPGTGERGNYEQYF.

This clone was seen a single time. This chain links TRBV18 with TRBJ1-2; D possibly corresponds to TRBD1 (6 bases). The CDR3 has 14 amino acids. Trimming removed 2 bases from V and 1 base from J, with 8 bases in between. Germline V lookup: CDR1 KGHSH, CDR2 LQKENI. The CDR3 sequence is CASSPGDINYGYTF. The DNA of the CDR3 is TGTGCCAGCTCACCAGGGGACATTAACTATGGCTACACCTTC.

The rearrangement joins TRBV19 to TRBJ1-6; the D is unclear. Trimming removed 3 bases from V and 2 bases from J, with 11 bases in between. Per germline, CDR1 LNHDA and CDR2 SQIVND (reference sequence). The length of the CDR3 is 16 residues. The CDR3 DNA is TGTGCCAGTAGTATGTCCGGGGTAACCTATAATTCACCCCTCCACTTT. Protein: CASSMSGVTYNSPLHF.

The V gene is TRBV6-1, the J gene TRBJ2-7; D unclear. CDR1 is MNHNS and CDR2 is SASEGT in the germline V gene. V shed 3 bases and J shed 6 bases, with 12 bases lying between them. The length of the CDR3 is 13 residues. CDR3 sequence: CASSDDNPGEQYF. CDR3 in DNA: TGTGCCAGCAGTGACGATAACCCGGGCGAGCAGTACTTC.

The gene calls are TRBV3-1 (or the pseudogene TRBV3-2) and TRBJ2-3; TRBD2 matches at 7 bases. With V trimmed by 4 bases and J by 3 bases, 13 bases remained unmatched. Germline V gene sequence: CDR1 LGHDT, CDR2 YNNKEL (reference sequence). This CDR3 region has 17 residues. CDR3 sequence reads: CASSRRAREAGTDTQYF. The DNA for the CDR3 is TGTGCCAGCAGCCGCCGAGCACGGGAGGCCGGGACAGATACGCAGTATTTT.

V gene TRBV28 combines with J gene TRBJ2-2; D is ambiguous. Germline values: CDR1 MDHEN, CDR2 SYDVKM. The V and J ends lost 4 bases and 6 bases respectively, with 9 bases between them. The CDR3 is 13 amino acids. The CDR3 region has the DNA TGTGCCAGCAGTTACGGGTACGCCGGGGAGCTGTTTTTT. Translation: CASSYGYAGELFF.

The chain carries TRBV28 and TRBJ2-7; 11 bases agree with TRBD1. There are 15 residues in the CDR3. Germline-derived CDR1 and CDR2 are MDHEN and SYDVKM. V lost 2 bases to trimming and J lost 2 bases; unmatched junction nucleotides: 2. The CDR3 DNA sequence: TGTGCCAGCAGTTTAGGGGGACAGGGGGCCTACGAGCAGTACTTC. It translates to CASSLGGQGAYEQYF.

CDR3 loop: CAWSRTGAGNTIYF. CDR3 DNA: TGTGCCTGGAGTCGGACAGGGGCTGGAAACACCATATATTTT. The chain combines TRBV30 with TRBJ1-3, with 9 positions matching TRBD1. With 2 bases clipped from V and 2 bases from J, the junction kept 1 base outside the gene matches. Germline V gene sequence: CDR1 GTSNPN, CDR2 SVGIG (reference sequence). The CDR3 has 14 residues.

The chain joins TRBV5-5 to TRBJ1-1; D is possibly TRBD1 (6 bases). Between the trimmed V and J ends, which lost 4 bases and 1 base, there was a span of 11 bases. Germline V lookup: CDR1 SGHKS, CDR2 YYEKEE (reference sequence). The CDR3 has 14 amino acids. In DNA, the CDR3 is TGTGCCAGCAGCCCGGGACAATGGAACACTGAAGCTTTCTTT. Translation gives CASSPGQWNTEAFF. Using reference TRBV5-5 and TRBJ1-1 for the parts outside the CDR3, the full variable domain is DAGVTQSPTHLIKTRGQQVTLRCSPISGHKSVSWYQQVLGQGPQFIFQYYEKEERGRGNFPDRFSARQFPNYSSELNVNALLLGDSALYLCASSPGQWNTEAFFGQGTRLTVV.

This sequence joins TRBV19 and TRBJ1-2; D is possibly TRBD1 (5 bases). The germline V gene encodes CDR1 LNHDA and CDR2 SQIVND (reference sequence). The V end was cut by 3 bases, the J end by 5 bases, with 16 bases between. The CDR3 spans 15 residues. The CDR3 spells CASSIVGHRLYGYTF. In DNA, the CDR3 is TGTGCCAGTAGTATTGTGGGGCACCGTCTATATGGCTACACCTTC.